This T cell receptor (beta chain) was obtained from a study of blood T cell repertoires in COVID-19. Study-level background: Samples came from the United States, Italy and Spain, spanning acute and convalescent COVID-19. T cells, B-cell-depleted T cells, or PBMCs supplied cDNA or gDNA.

V lost 3 bases and J lost 5, with 16 bases in between. Germline loops: CDR1 MNHEY, CDR2 SVGAGI. This CDR3 comprises 15 residues. This clone was detected only a few times. In the authors' methods: How many nucleated cells were present was estimated from reference gene primer amplification. Profiling relied on immunoSEQ multiplex PCR, and the TCRdb table lists in-frame clones only, not all of them. V and J calls and clone size are copied from that table; D and trimming were computed from the DNA. The sample lists 500,000 or so clones, around 87% seen once, with about 0.7% in the top ten. Adults between about 18 and 89 years of age took part from 20 to 25 US areas.

The origin of this receptor is a woman aged 18-29 years who had recovered from COVID-19. The chain uses TRBV6-5 and TRBJ1-1; D perhaps matches TRBD1 (6 bases). The material sequenced was PBMCs or T cells enriched from blood (not recorded which). CDR3 residues: CASSYYRDSRTEAFF. The CDR3 DNA reads as TGTGCCAGCAGTTATTACAGGGATTCGCGGACTGAAGCTTTCTTT.